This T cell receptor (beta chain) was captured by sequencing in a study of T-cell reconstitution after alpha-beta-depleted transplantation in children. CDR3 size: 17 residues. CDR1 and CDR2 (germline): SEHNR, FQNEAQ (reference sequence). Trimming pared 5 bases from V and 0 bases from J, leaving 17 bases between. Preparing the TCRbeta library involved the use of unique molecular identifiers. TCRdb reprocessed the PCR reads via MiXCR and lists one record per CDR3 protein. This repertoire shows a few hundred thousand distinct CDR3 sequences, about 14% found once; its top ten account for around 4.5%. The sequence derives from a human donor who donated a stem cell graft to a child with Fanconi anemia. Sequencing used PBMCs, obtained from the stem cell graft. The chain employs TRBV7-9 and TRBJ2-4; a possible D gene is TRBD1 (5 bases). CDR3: CASSQSIQATAKNIQYF. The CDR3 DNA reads TGTGCCAGCAGCCAATCGATACAGGCTACAGCCAAAAACATTCAGTACTTC.